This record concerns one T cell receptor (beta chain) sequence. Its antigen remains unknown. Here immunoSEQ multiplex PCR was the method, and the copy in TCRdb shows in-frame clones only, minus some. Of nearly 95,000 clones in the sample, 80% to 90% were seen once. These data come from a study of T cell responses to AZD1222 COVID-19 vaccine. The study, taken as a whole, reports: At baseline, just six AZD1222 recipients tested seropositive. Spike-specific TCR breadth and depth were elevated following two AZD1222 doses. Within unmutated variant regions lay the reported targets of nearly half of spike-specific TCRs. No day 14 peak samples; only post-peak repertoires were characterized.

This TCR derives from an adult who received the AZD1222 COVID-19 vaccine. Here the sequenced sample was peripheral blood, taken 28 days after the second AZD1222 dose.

In DNA form, the CDR3 reads TGTGCCAGCAGTTTCTGGGACAGGGAGAATCAGCCCCAGCATTTT. Protein product: CASSFWDRENQPQHF. The V and J genes are TRBV2 and TRBJ1-5; TRBD1 aligns across 9 bases. The CDR3 is made up of 15 amino acids. V trimming: 5 bases; J trimming: 4 bases; junction bases outside the gene matches: 6. Germline values: CDR1 SNHLY, CDR2 FYNNEI.